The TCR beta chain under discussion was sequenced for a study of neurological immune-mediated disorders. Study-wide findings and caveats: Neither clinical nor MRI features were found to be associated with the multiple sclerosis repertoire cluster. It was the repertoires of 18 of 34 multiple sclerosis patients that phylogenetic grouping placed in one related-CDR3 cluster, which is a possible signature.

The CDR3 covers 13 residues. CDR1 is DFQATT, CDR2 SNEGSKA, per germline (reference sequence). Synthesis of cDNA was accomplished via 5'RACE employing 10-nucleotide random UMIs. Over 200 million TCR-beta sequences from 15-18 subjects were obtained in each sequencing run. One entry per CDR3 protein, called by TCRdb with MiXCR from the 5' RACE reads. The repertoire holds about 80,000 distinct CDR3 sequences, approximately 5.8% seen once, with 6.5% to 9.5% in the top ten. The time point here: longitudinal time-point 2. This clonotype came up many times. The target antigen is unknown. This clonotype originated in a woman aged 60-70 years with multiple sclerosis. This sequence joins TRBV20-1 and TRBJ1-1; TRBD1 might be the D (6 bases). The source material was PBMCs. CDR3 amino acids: CSLPRSGVTEAFF. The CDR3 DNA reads TGCAGCCTCCCGAGATCAGGGGTCACTGAAGCTTTCTTT.